The rows below give T cell receptor beta chains drawn from one sample of a study of cytomegalovirus exposure and HLA in healthy donors. This table comes from immunoSEQ multiplex PCR, and its TCRdb copy is limited to in-frame clones, with some not included. This sample yields fewer than 200,000 clones, of which 65% to 70% are seen a single time; 3.5% to 5.5% belongs to the top ten. Material: PBMCs. The receptors derive from a woman aged 18-35 years in good health and CMV-seropositive. Both conserved end residues are part of each CDR3. A D gene is named only where the DNA matches it firmly. The size of a clone is reported for some rows only, either as once, few or many, or as a class for expanded clones.

j_gene | abundance | len | v_gene | d_gene | CDR3aa | CDR3nt
TRBJ1-5 | . | 15 | TRBV27 | TRBD1 | CASSKTGKEGQPQHF | TGTGCCAGCAGTAAGACAGGGAAGGAGGGTCAGCCCCAGCATTTT
TRBJ2-7 | few | 17 | TRBV4-2 | TRBD2 | CASSQENRASGGYEQYF | TGTGCCAGCAGCCAAGAGAACAGGGCTAGCGGGGGTTACGAGCAGTACTTC
TRBJ1-5 | . | 13 | TRBV2 | . | CASSQEGDQPQHF | TGTGCCAGCAGCCAAGAGGGGGACCAGCCCCAGCATTTT
TRBJ1-5 | . | 15 | TRBV5-1 | . | CASSLGQGSNQPQHF | TGCGCCAGCAGCTTGGGGCAGGGGAGCAATCAGCCCCAGCATTTT
TRBJ2-2 | . | 16 | TRBV30 | TRBD1 | CAWSKKGASNTGELFF | TGTGCCTGGAGTAAAAAGGGGGCGAGTAACACCGGGGAGCTGTTTTTT
TRBJ2-2 | . | 14 | TRBV9 | . | CASSDYEPSGELFF | TGTGCCAGCAGCGACTATGAGCCCTCGGGGGAGCTGTTTTTT
TRBJ1-3 | few | 14 | TRBV5-1 | . | CASRGEGAGNTIYF | TGCGCCAGCAGGGGCGAAGGGGCTGGAAACACCATATATTTT
TRBJ2-7 | few | 13 | TRBV7-6 | . | CASSFTGFDEQYF | TGTGCCAGCAGCTTCACAGGATTCGACGAGCAGTACTTC
TRBJ2-7 | . | 13 | TRBV30 | . | CAWSSAGPYEQYF | TGTGCCTGGAGTTCGGCAGGGCCCTACGAGCAGTACTTC
TRBJ1-1 | . | 15 | TRBV4-1 | . | CASSQYGQGNTEAFF | TGCGCCAGCAGCCAGTACGGGCAGGGGAACACTGAAGCTTTCTTT
TRBJ1-1 | . | 14 | TRBV7-6 | TRBD1 | CASSLGTGRLGAFF | TGTGCCAGCAGCTTAGGGACAGGGCGCCTGGGAGCTTTCTTT
TRBJ1-2 | . | 13 | TRBV29-1 | TRBD1 | CSVALGQGDGYTF | TGCAGCGTTGCTTTGGGACAGGGTGACGGCTACACCTTC
TRBJ2-7 | . | 15 | TRBV7-6 | TRBD2 | CASSLGASGVGEQYF | TGTGCCAGCAGCTTAGGGGCTAGCGGGGTGGGCGAGCAGTACTTC
TRBJ1-3 | . | 15 | TRBV7-2 | . | CASSDRTDSGNTIYF | TGTGCCAGCAGCGATCGGACAGACTCTGGAAACACCATATATTTT
TRBJ1-1 | . | 11 | TRBV27 | . | CASGRNTEAFF | TGTGCCAGCGGCAGGAACACTGAAGCTTTCTTT
TRBJ2-1 | . | 15 | TRBV5-1 | . | CASSFASPSYNEQFF | TGCGCCAGCAGCTTTGCCAGTCCCTCCTACAATGAGCAGTTCTTC
TRBJ1-4 | few | 15 | TRBV5-1 | . | CASSLLGQGLEKLFF | TGCGCCAGCAGCTTGTTAGGGCAGGGGCTAGAAAAACTGTTTTTT
TRBJ1-1 | . | 12 | TRBV2 | . | CASSEQNTEAFF | TGTGCCAGCAGTGAACAGAACACTGAAGCTTTCTTT
TRBJ1-2 | . | 14 | TRBV6-1 | . | CASSEDRVRNGYTF | TGTGCCAGCAGTGAAGACAGGGTAAGGAATGGCTACACCTTC
TRBJ1-1 | . | 14 | TRBV7-9 | . | CASSFGVQTNHAFF | TGTGCCAGCAGCTTCGGAGTTCAGACGAATCACGCTTTCTTT
TRBJ2-6 | . | 17 | TRBV7-3 | TRBD2 | CASSLASGNSGANVLTF | TGTGCCAGCAGCTTAGCTAGCGGGAACTCTGGGGCCAACGTCCTGACTTTC
TRBJ1-3 | few | 14 | TRBV2 | . | CASSLQDSGNTIYF | TGTGCCAGCAGTTTACAGGACTCTGGAAACACCATATATTTT
TRBJ2-1 | few | 16 | TRBV27 | TRBD1 | CASSKDPGQGYNEQFF | TGTGCCAGCAGCAAAGATCCGGGACAGGGATACAATGAGCAGTTCTTC
TRBJ1-5 | . | 15 | TRBV5-6 | . | CASSRTGLGFGPQHF | TGTGCCAGCAGCCGAACGGGACTCGGTTTTGGGCCCCAGCATTTT
TRBJ2-7 | . | 16 | TRBV28 | TRBD2 | CASTETSGRSRYEQYF | TGTGCCAGCACCGAGACTAGCGGGAGGTCCCGGTACGAGCAGTACTTC
TRBJ1-1 | few | 16 | TRBV4-2 | TRBD1 | CASSQGIQGAGGGAFF | TGTGCCAGCAGCCAAGGAATACAGGGGGCGGGTGGGGGAGCTTTCTTT
TRBJ1-4 | . | 15 | TRBV7-9 | . | CASSLGLQLNEKLFF | TGTGCCAGCAGCTTAGGTCTACAGCTTAATGAAAAACTGTTTTTT
TRBJ2-2 | . | 14 | TRBV11-3 | . | CASSFNRARGELFF | TGTGCCAGCAGCTTTAACAGGGCTCGCGGGGAGCTGTTTTTT
TRBJ2-7 | . | 16 | TRBV10-3 | TRBD2 | CAISDGRDAKAYEQYF | TGTGCCATCAGTGATGGGAGGGACGCCAAAGCCTACGAGCAGTACTTC
TRBJ2-1 | . | 16 | TRBV11-1 | TRBD2 | CASSLTSGSSYNEQFF | TGTGCCAGCAGCTTAACTAGCGGGAGCTCCTACAATGAGCAGTTCTTC
TRBJ2-1 | . | 16 | TRBV7-9 | . | CASSSLWGQGDNEQFF | TGTGCCAGCAGCTCCCTCTGGGGCCAGGGTGACAATGAGCAGTTCTTC
TRBJ2-6 | . | 14 | TRBV6-5 | . | CASRTRWGANVLTF | TGTGCCAGCAGAACTCGGTGGGGGGCCAACGTCCTGACTTTC
TRBJ2-1 | . | 14 | TRBV6-5 | TRBD2 | CASSRGSSYNEQFF | TGTGCCAGCAGCCGCGGGAGCTCCTACAATGAGCAGTTCTTC
TRBJ2-2 | . | 16 | TRBV27 | TRBD1 | CASLTLRQGSTGELFF | TGTGCCAGCCTGACCCTCCGACAGGGGAGCACCGGGGAGCTGTTTTTT
TRBJ2-2 | . | 16 | TRBV5-1 | TRBD2 | CASSLTGTSGGGELFF | TGCGCCAGCAGCTTGACCGGGACTAGCGGGGGCGGGGAGCTGTTTTTT
TRBJ1-2 | . | 14 | TRBV15 | . | CATSRERQFYGYTF | TGTGCCACCAGCAGAGAGAGACAGTTCTATGGCTACACCTTC
TRBJ1-2 | . | 13 | TRBV6-5 | TRBD1 | CASSPQGSYGYTF | TGTGCCAGCAGCCCACAGGGGTCCTATGGCTACACCTTC
TRBJ2-3 | few | 14 | TRBV11-2 | . | CASSSGPFRDTQYF | TGTGCCAGCAGCTCGGGTCCGTTTAGGGATACGCAGTATTTT
TRBJ1-3 | . | 17 | TRBV4-2 | . | CASSQRPFPRSGNTIYF | TGTGCCAGCAGCCAACGGCCATTCCCTAGATCGGGAAACACCATATATTTT
TRBJ2-7 | . | 15 | TRBV18 | . | CASSPASQHLYEQYF | TGTGCCAGCTCACCAGCCTCTCAACATCTCTACGAGCAGTACTTC
TRBJ1-1 | . | 13 | TRBV30 | TRBD1 | CAWADRVGYEAFF | TGTGCCTGGGCGGACAGGGTTGGTTATGAAGCTTTCTTT
TRBJ2-7 | . | 14 | TRBV7-9 | TRBD1 | CASSPGTGSHEQYF | TGTGCCAGCAGCCCCGGGACAGGGTCACACGAGCAGTACTTC
TRBJ1-5 | once | 15 | TRBV27 | TRBD1 | CASSFTGGVGQPQHF | TGTGCCAGCAGTTTTACAGGGGGCGTTGGGCAGCCCCAGCATTTT
TRBJ2-1 | . | 16 | TRBV4-2 | . | CASRPSRGEPGNQEFF | TGTGCCAGCAGACCCAGCAGGGGGGAACCGGGCAACCAGGAGTTCTTC
TRBJ1-1 | . | 16 | TRBV18 | . | CASSPLAQDSNTEAFF | TGTGCCAGCTCACCCCTTGCGCAGGACTCGAACACTGAAGCTTTCTTT